This T cell receptor (beta chain) came from a study of blood T cell repertoires in COVID-19. This CDR3 spans 15 amino acids. Trimming removed 0 bases from V and 0 bases from J, with 6 bases in between. Germline lookup yields CDR1 LGHDT and CDR2 YNNKEL (reference sequence). Sequencing was performed with immunoSEQ multiplex PCR; in TCRdb, only in-frame clones are kept and a portion is missing. Of fewer than 300,000 clones listed, roughly 85% were seen once; the top ten hold 10% to 15%. This receptor was identified in a human donor in a cohort sampled during active COVID-19. The sample consisted of peripheral blood. This chain joins TRBV3-1 (or the pseudogene TRBV3-2) and TRBJ1-3; D remains ambiguous. CDR3 sequence (DNA): TGTGCCAGCAGCCAAGATATTATCTCTGGAAACACCATATATTTT. It yields the protein CASSQDIISGNTIYF.